The 25 T cell receptor beta chains presented below share a single source sample, sequenced in a study of cytomegalovirus exposure and HLA in healthy donors. The primer mix had 60 Vbeta and 13 Jbeta primers. The assay was immunoSEQ multiplex PCR, and TCRdb's table has in-frame clones only and misses some. Of about 190,000 clones in the sample, around 80% were seen once. Sequenced: PBMCs. The source is a man aged 40-49 years in good health and CMV-seropositive.

The chain joins TRBV5-1 to TRBJ2-7; D not resolved. Germline CDR1 is SGHRS and CDR2 is YFSETQ. The CDR3 sequence is 12 residues long. V lost 0 bases to trimming and J lost 5 bases, with 6 bases between them. Here the CDR3 DNA reads TGCGCCAGCAGCTTGGTAGGAGACGAGCAGTACTTC. This sequence encodes CASSLVGDEQYF.

The CDR3 DNA reads TGTGCCAGCAGCCCAAGAACCGGGACAGGTGGCTCACCCCTCCACTTT. This encodes CASSPRTGTGGSPLHF. The chain is built from TRBV5-4 and TRBJ1-6; 8 bases are shared with TRBD1. V dropped 4 bases and J dropped 10; count of bases not matched to a gene: 13. Germline CDR1 and CDR2: SGHNT and YYREEE (reference sequence). The CDR3 runs 16 residues.

The sample holds one count of this clone. V is TRBV13 and J is TRBJ2-2, with 9 bases lining up with TRBD2. Germline V gene data show CDR1 as PRHDT and CDR2 as FYEKMQ (reference sequence). This CDR3 has 20 amino acids. J gave up 0 bases and V 5 bases, and 16 bases lay outside the gene matches. As DNA, the CDR3 is TGTGCCAGCAGCGACACCCAAACCGGGACTAGCCAACCGAACACCGGGGAGCTGTTTTTT. Encoded protein: CASSDTQTGTSQPNTGELFF. Full variable domain (outside the CDR3, taken from reference TRBV13 and TRBJ2-2): AAGVIQSPRHLIKEKRETATLKCYPIPRHDTVYWYQQGPGQDPQFLISFYEKMQSDKGSIPDRFSAQQFSDYHSELNMSSLELGDSALYFCASSDTQTGTSQPNTGELFFGEGSRLTVL.

The V gene is TRBV27, the J gene TRBJ1-2; D is undetermined. Trimming left V 7 bases short and J 5 bases short, with 17 bases between. Germline lookup yields CDR1 MNHEY and CDR2 SMNVEV (reference sequence). The CDR3 spans 14 residues. The CDR3 sequence: CASKRRAGGYGYTF. CDR3 nucleotides: TGTGCCAGCAAGCGGCGGGCGGGAGGATATGGCTACACCTTC.

The rearrangement joins TRBV19 to TRBJ1-4; TRBD1 matches at 8 bases. Looked up from germline, CDR1 is LNHDA and CDR2 is SQIVND (reference sequence). CDR3 size: 12 residues. With 7 bases clipped from V and 8 bases from J, the junction kept 3 bases outside the gene matches. The CDR3 region has the DNA TGTGCCAGTACCTGGACAGGGGAAAAACTGTTTTTT. Translation: CASTWTGEKLFF.

V and J are TRBV19 and TRBJ2-7; 9 bases are shared with TRBD1. The CDR3 is made up of 15 amino acids. Trimming took 1 base from V and 3 from J; bases not matched to a gene: 4. CDR1 and CDR2 from the germline V gene are LNHDA and SQIVND (reference sequence). In nucleotides, the CDR3 is TGTGCCAGTAGTATAGCACAGGGGGCTAACTACGAGCAGTACTTC. Translated, it gives CASSIAQGANYEQYF.

The chain combines TRBV7-2 with TRBJ1-5, with D perhaps TRBD1 (5 bases). Trimming removed 3 bases from V and 5 bases from J, with 14 bases in between. Germline V gene sequence: CDR1 SGHTA, CDR2 FQGNSA. The CDR3 loop spans 15 amino acids. As DNA, the CDR3 is TGTGCCAGCAGCTTCCAAGCCTCAGGGTATCAGCCCCAGCATTTT. Protein product: CASSFQASGYQPQHF.

The CDR3 DNA sequence: TGTGCCAGCAGTACGGGGGGGCAAGAGACCCAGTACTTC. As protein: CASSTGGQETQYF. This chain connects TRBV2 to TRBJ2-5; 8 positions agree with TRBD2. The CDR3 consists of 13 residues. Germline V CDR1 and CDR2: SNHLY, FYNNEI. Trimming at V came to 5 bases and at J to 2 bases, leaving 1 base not matched to a gene.

This sequence joins TRBV7-2 and TRBJ1-2; 9 positions agree with TRBD1. J was trimmed by 8 bases and V by 5 bases; bases with no gene match: 6. The CDR3 sequence is 13 residues long. Germline lookup yields CDR1 SGHTA and CDR2 FQGNSA. The DNA for the CDR3 is TGTGCCAGCAGCGGGGACAGGGTCGGCGGCTACACCTTC. This gives the protein CASSGDRVGGYTF.

A single count supports this clone. The chain uses TRBV5-4 and TRBJ2-1; 7 bases fit TRBD1. Trimming took 4 bases from V and 0 from J; bases not matched to a gene: 10. Germline V gene lookup returns CDR1 SGHNT and CDR2 YYREEE (reference sequence). The CDR3 spans 17 residues. CDR3 residues: CASSPGTAKSSYNEQFF. The DNA of the CDR3 is TGTGCCAGCAGCCCCGGGACAGCAAAGAGCTCCTACAATGAGCAGTTCTTC.

V usage is TRBV27 and J usage is TRBJ2-3; 8 bases map to TRBD1. Trimming cost V 3 bases and J 12 bases; bases outside gene matches: 8. The germline CDR1 and CDR2 sequences are MNHEY and SMNVEV (reference sequence). This CDR3 is 13 amino acids long. The CDR3 DNA reads TGTGCCAGCAGTTTCCCGGACAGGGCATCACAGTATTTT. Translation gives CASSFPDRASQYF.

The chain employs TRBV4-3 and TRBJ1-2; 7 nucleotides line up with TRBD1. The CDR3 is made up of 14 amino acids. CDR1 LGHNA and CDR2 YSLEER come from the germline V gene. Trimming at V came to 1 base and at J to 5 bases, leaving 4 bases not matched to a gene. CDR3 residues: CASSQGTGDYGYTF. CDR3 nucleotide sequence: TGCGCCAGCAGCCAAGGCACAGGGGATTATGGCTACACCTTC.

The J gene is TRBJ2-4, the V gene TRBV10-3, with 8 bases identical to TRBD1. V shed 6 bases and J 1 base; nucleotides not matched to a gene: 5. The CDR3 spans 15 residues. Germline loops: CDR1 ENHRY, CDR2 SYGVKD. The CDR3 spells CAIREDREAKNIQYF. DNA of the CDR3: TGTGCCATCAGGGAGGACAGGGAGGCCAAAAACATTCAGTACTTC.

V usage is TRBV7-6 and J usage is TRBJ1-2, with 9 bases that match TRBD1. CDR1 SGHVS and CDR2 FNYEAQ come from the germline V gene. Trimming cost V 1 base and J 2 bases; bases outside gene matches: 2. The CDR3 extends over 15 amino acids. Written as DNA, the CDR3 is TGTGCCAGCAGCTTAGAGACAGGGGGGAACTATGGCTACACCTTC. Translating gives CASSLETGGNYGYTF.

V and J are TRBV5-1 and TRBJ2-5; D is perhaps TRBD1 (5 bases). There are 14 residues in the CDR3. V shed 3 bases and J shed 1 base, with 10 bases lying between them. In germline, CDR1 is SGHRS, CDR2 YFSETQ. CDR3 region: CASSSGSPQETQYF. CDR3 coding DNA: TGCGCCAGCAGCTCAGGGTCTCCCCAAGAGACCCAGTACTTC.

This clone has just a few counts. The rearrangement uses TRBV7-8 and TRBJ1-5; D gene uncertain. The ends were cut back, 4 bases at V and 3 bases at J, with 4 bases in the middle. This CDR3 contains 12 residues. Germline V gives CDR1 SGHVS, CDR2 FQNEAQ. The CDR3 protein is CASSSINQPQHF. In nucleotides, the CDR3 is TGTGCCAGCAGCTCCATCAATCAGCCCCAGCATTTT.

V gene TRBV11-1 combines with J gene TRBJ2-7; a possible D gene is TRBD1 (6 bases). Germline V gene lookup returns CDR1 SGHAT and CDR2 FQDESV (reference sequence). V was pared by 4 bases and J by 4 bases, with 11 bases between. CDR3 size: 13 residues. The CDR3 DNA reads as TGTGCCAGCAGCTGGGAGCAGGGGTACGAGCAGTACTTC. It encodes CASSWEQGYEQYF.

In nucleotides, the CDR3 is TGTGCCAGCAGCCACGGGACTAGCGGGGGGTACGAGCAGTACTTC. Amino acids: CASSHGTSGGYEQYF. This rearrangement joins TRBV11-2 to TRBJ2-7; TRBD2 aligns across 15 bases. This CDR3 is built from 15 residues. J lost 4 bases, V lost 5 bases, and 3 bases had no gene match. Germline values: CDR1 SGHAT, CDR2 FQNNGV.

The rearrangement uses TRBV5-6 and TRBJ1-1; D gene uncertain. Trimming pared 0 bases from V and 4 bases from J, leaving 10 bases between. Germline assignment: CDR1 SGHDT and CDR2 YYEEEE. There are 14 residues in the CDR3. The CDR3 protein is CASSLGHRSTEAFF. Here the CDR3 DNA reads TGTGCCAGCAGCTTGGGACACCGCAGCACTGAAGCTTTCTTT.

The chain joins TRBV9 to TRBJ2-7; 8 bases agree with TRBD1. The germline V gene has CDR1 SGDLS and CDR2 YYNGEE. The CDR3 has 15 amino acids. Germline trimming cut 0 bases from V and 5 bases from J; bases unmatched to any gene: 7. The CDR3 spells CASSVGWTGSDEQYF. The CDR3 nucleotides are TGTGCCAGCAGCGTAGGATGGACAGGGTCCGACGAGCAGTACTTC.

The chain couples TRBV6-6 to TRBJ2-5; weak D call: TRBD2 (5 bases). V lost 6 bases to trimming and J lost 7 bases, with 21 bases between them. The CDR3 spans 15 residues. Germline V gene sequence: CDR1 MNHNY, CDR2 SVGAGI (reference sequence). This chain's CDR3 is CASSLPFRGDGTQYF. The CDR3 nucleotides are TGTGCCAGCAGCCTACCCTTCCGGGGAGACGGGACCCAGTACTTC.

The chain couples TRBV18 to TRBJ2-3; D is uncertain. V was pared by 11 bases and J by 4 bases, with 7 bases between. The CDR3 runs to 10 residues. Germline CDR1 reads KGHSH; CDR2 reads LQKENI. The CDR3 DNA sequence: TGTGCCGTTGGGCCAGATACGCAGTATTTT. Translated, it gives CAVGPDTQYF.

The chain has TRBV7-3 and TRBJ2-5, with 8 bases matching TRBD1. CDR1 and CDR2 from the germline V gene are SGHTA and FQGTGA. Trimming removed 2 bases from V and 5 bases from J; junction bases left unmatched: 10. The CDR3 is made up of 16 amino acids. CDR3 amino acids: CASSLGLGTGSETQYF. Written as DNA, the CDR3 is TGTGCCAGCAGCTTAGGTCTAGGGACAGGTTCCGAGACCCAGTACTTC.

This chain links TRBV5-1 with TRBJ1-6; D unclear. The V end was cut by 9 bases, the J end by 8 bases, with 15 bases between. Germline loops: CDR1 SGHRS, CDR2 YFSETQ. The CDR3 has 13 amino acids. CDR3 amino acids: CATRAGEHSPLHF. DNA of the CDR3: TGCGCCACTCGAGCGGGAGAGCATTCACCCCTCCACTTT.

V usage is TRBV7-2 and J usage is TRBJ1-1, with D possibly matching TRBD1 (6 bases). Germline loops: CDR1 SGHTA, CDR2 FQGNSA. The CDR3 spans 13 residues. V shed 2 bases and J shed 9 bases, with 13 bases lying between them. The CDR3 reads CASSLNQGQKAFF. CDR3 coding DNA: TGTGCCAGCAGCTTAAACCAGGGACAAAAAGCTTTCTTT.